The subject of this entry is one TCR beta chain. No antigen is known for it. The data were taken from a study of cytomegalovirus exposure and HLA in healthy donors. Whole-study findings and limits: According to an earlier analysis, most TCR beta V segments yielded productive rearrangements about 87% or about 30% of the time. Common viral pathogens (according to a later analysis) appeared linked to several of the most significant clusters. Later analysis suggested most CMV-associated TCR beta chains were HLA-restricted. Later genetic work tied a missense DCLRE1C variant to beta-chain V and J trimming.

The PCR was carried out with 60 Vbeta primers and 13 Jbeta primers. Clones were read by immunoSEQ multiplex PCR, and TCRdb kept only the in-frame ones, dropping some. The data show around 74,000 clones, around 78% seen once. CDR3 length: 14 amino acids. Germline V gives CDR1 SGHNT, CDR2 YYREEE (reference sequence). V lost 4 bases and J 0 bases, leaving 9 bases between the germline ends. The receptor was isolated from a man aged 35-49 years in good health and CMV-seronegative. The rearrangement uses TRBV5-4 and TRBJ2-3; D uncertain. What was sequenced was PBMCs. The CDR3 DNA reads TGTGCCAGCAGCCAACCACTGAGCACAGATACGCAGTATTTT. This gives the protein CASSQPLSTDTQYF.